Presented here are 22 T cell receptor beta chains from one specimen sequenced in a study of T cells after yellow fever vaccination. TCRdb ran MiXCR on the 5' RACE reads and lists one entry per CDR3 protein. This sample has under 200,000 distinct CDR3 sequences, with less than 9% found just once. The material sequenced was CD4+ T cells sorted from PBMCs, taken about 5 days after the first yellow fever vaccination. The receptor set was obtained from a man aged 18 to 29 who received the YFV17D yellow fever vaccine.

To note about this clonotype: This may stem from a read error, because a much larger clone lies one nucleotide away. The V call is TRBV3-1, the J call TRBJ2-1; tentative D call: TRBD2 (6 bases). The CDR3 sequence is 17 residues long. Germline V gene lookup returns CDR1 LGHDT and CDR2 YNNKEL (reference sequence). For the CDR3, the DNA is TGTGCCAGCTGCCAAGAAAACTTCGGGGGAGATTACAATGAGCAGTTCTTC. This encodes CASCQENFGGDYNEQFF.

This clonotype has only a few counts. The rearrangement uses TRBV7-8 and TRBJ2-5, with D possibly being TRBD2 (6 bases). V was pared by 2 bases and J by 4 bases, with 23 bases between. This CDR3 has 18 residues. Germline-derived CDR1 and CDR2 are SGHVS and FQNEAQ. This chain's CDR3 is CASSLSGGAGGIGETQYF. The CDR3 nucleotides read TGTGCCAGCAGCTTAAGTGGAGGGGCGGGCGGTATAGGAGAGACCCAGTACTTC.

Details on this clonotype: This may come from a read error, since a much larger clone is one base off. The chain couples TRBV5-5 to TRBJ1-4; D unresolved. The CDR3 totals 11 residues. The germline gives CDR1 SGHKS, CDR2 YYEKEE (reference sequence). CDR3 loop: CAISFAEKLFF. The CDR3, as DNA: TGTGCCATCAGCTTCGCTGAAAAACTGTTTTTT.

The chain combines TRBV9 with TRBJ1-2, with D uncertain. CDR1 and CDR2 from the germline V gene are SGDLS and YYNGEE. Trimming shortened V by 5 bases and J by 5 bases, and 7 bases separated the two germline ends. This CDR3 region has 11 residues. This CDR3 is CASSTSYGYTF. CDR3 DNA: TGTGCCAGCAGTACTTCTTATGGCTACACCTTC.

This clonotype was seen repeatedly, ten times or more. The chain couples TRBV5-1 to TRBJ1-5; the D gene is possibly TRBD1 (6 bases). Trimming cost V 1 base and J 2 bases, with 7 bases left between them. The CDR3 loop spans 14 amino acids. CDR1 and CDR2 from the germline V gene are SGHRS and YFSETQ. CDR3 DNA sequence: TGCGCCAGCAGCTTGTCAGGGGGCAATCAGCCCCAGCATTTT. Protein: CASSLSGGNQPQHF.

This clonotype was seen more than once but under ten times. The chain links TRBV29-1 to TRBJ2-1, with TRBD1 matching over 9 bases. The CDR3 runs 11 residues. After removal of 7 bases from V and 12 bases from J, the junction contained 7 bases not matched to a gene. In germline, CDR1 is SQVTM, CDR2 ANQGSEA. CDR3 in DNA: TGCAGCGGCGACAGGGGGGAGGGGCAGTTCTTC. Translated, it gives CSGDRGEGQFF.

At least ten counts were recorded for this clonotype. At one end the junction does not follow the germline gene, possibly because of a read error. The chain carries TRBV18 and TRBJ2-7; D uncertain. Germline values: CDR1 KGHSH, CDR2 LQKENI. This CDR3 has 12 amino acids. The CDR3, as DNA: TGTGCCAGCTCATCACCGGAAAACGAGCAGTACTTC. Translating gives CASSSPENEQYF.

This clonotype has at least ten counts. The chain recombines TRBV4-3 with TRBJ2-2; D uncertain. The germline V gene encodes CDR1 LGHNA and CDR2 YSLEER. This CDR3 spans 16 amino acids. Trimming removed 4 bases at V and 4 bases at J, with 16 bases between. CDR3 residues: CASSLESSTLTGELFF. The DNA for the CDR3 is TGCGCCAGCAGCCTGGAATCCTCCACCCTCACCGGGGAGCTGTTTTTT.

Many counts were recorded for this clonotype. J is TRBJ1-2 and V is TRBV5-6; D remains unclear. V lost 0 bases and J lost 6, with 15 bases in between. Germline V CDR1 and CDR2: SGHDT, YYEEEE. The CDR3 runs 15 residues. The CDR3 DNA follows: TGTGCCAGCAGCTTGGCCGCCGGAGGGATCCATGGCTACACCTTC. This sequence encodes CASSLAAGGIHGYTF.

The sample holds a few counts of this clonotype. The gene calls are TRBV12-3 or TRBV12-4 and TRBJ2-2; D is uncertain. This CDR3 comprises 14 residues. The V gene lost 2 bases and the J gene lost 1 base, with 5 bases spanning the gap. The CDR3: CASSLSQNTGELFF. The DNA of the CDR3 is TGTGCCAGCAGTTTAAGCCAGAACACCGGGGAGCTGTTTTTT.

The chain joins TRBV20-1 to TRBJ2-2, with D perhaps assigned TRBD1 or TRBD2 (7 bases each). V was pared by 5 bases and J by 7 bases, with 23 bases between. This CDR3 contains 16 residues. In germline, CDR1 is DFQATT, CDR2 SNEGSKA (reference sequence). The CDR3 protein is CSARRPGQGGVGELFF. CDR3 bases: TGCAGTGCTCGACGCCCCGGGCAGGGGGGGGTCGGGGAGCTGTTTTTT.

In its sample, this clonotype was seen a few times. The chain has TRBV6-5 and TRBJ2-4, with D perhaps TRBD1 (6 bases). The CDR3 loop spans 13 amino acids. V lost 6 bases and J 8 bases, leaving 14 bases between the germline ends. Looked up from germline, CDR1 is MNHEY and CDR2 is SVGAGI. CDR3 amino acids: CASSYRVGDIQYF. CDR3 bases: TGTGCCAGCAGCTACAGGGTTGGGGACATTCAGTACTTC.

Ten or more counts support this clonotype. The V call is TRBV12-3 or TRBV12-4, the J call TRBJ1-5; D uncertain. CDR3 size: 14 residues. V was clipped by 2 bases and J by 6 bases, with 11 bases between them. The chain's CDR3 is CASSLIGEGQPQHF. The CDR3 coding sequence is TGTGCCAGCAGTTTAATTGGGGAAGGTCAGCCCCAGCATTTT.

This clonotype was counted ten times or more. The CDR3 region has the DNA TGTGCCAGCAGCCTCCCCCGTAGTACCCAGCGGTATGGCTACACCTTC. Translation gives CASSLPRSTQRYGYTF. The chain has TRBV28 and TRBJ1-2; D is undetermined. This CDR3 comprises 16 residues. Trimming stripped 6 bases from V and 5 bases from J, with 22 bases between. Germline-derived CDR1 and CDR2 are MDHEN and SYDVKM.

The chain joins TRBV5-4 to TRBJ2-2, with 9 bases that match TRBD1. This CDR3 has 16 residues. Losses at the gene ends were 4 bases for V and 6 bases for J; bases not matched to a gene: 10. Germline V gives CDR1 SGHNT, CDR2 YYREEE (reference sequence). CDR3: CASSINRGRDAGELFF. CDR3 coding DNA: TGTGCCAGCAGCATCAACAGGGGGCGAGATGCCGGGGAGCTGTTTTTT.

The chain is built from TRBV20-1 and TRBJ2-1; D not resolved. V was cut by 1 base and J by 0 bases, with 13 bases left in between. CDR3 length equals 16 residues. Germline V gene sequence: CDR1 DFQATT, CDR2 SNEGSKA (reference sequence). The CDR3 DNA reads as TGCAGTGCTAGAGGGTGGGTGGACCCCTCCTACAATGAGCAGTTCTTC. Its protein is CSARGWVDPSYNEQFF.

This clonotype showed up many times. This rearrangement joins TRBV3-1 to TRBJ2-1; no definite D call. The CDR3 loop spans 11 amino acids. The germline V gene has CDR1 LGHDT and CDR2 YNNKEL (reference sequence). V lost 3 bases, J lost 8 bases, and 5 bases lay in between. CDR3 loop: CASSQSYEQFF. The CDR3 DNA reads as TGTGCCAGCAGCCAGTCGTATGAGCAGTTCTTC.

This clonotype was counted many times. The chain joins TRBV12-3 or TRBV12-4 to TRBJ2-5; 8 nucleotides line up with TRBD2. The CDR3 spans 14 residues. V dropped 6 bases and J dropped 4; count of bases not matched to a gene: 7. The CDR3 sequence is CASSPGLARETQYF. The DNA for the CDR3 is TGTGCCAGCAGCCCTGGACTAGCTAGAGAGACCCAGTACTTC.

This clonotype has just a few counts. The CDR3 nucleotides are TGTGCCAGCAGTTACTCGGCGGGACAGGGGCCGAGTGAGCAGTACGTC. Translating it yields CASSYSAGQGPSEQYV. The rearrangement links TRBV6-5 to TRBJ2-7; 10 bases are shared with TRBD1. CDR1 MNHEY and CDR2 SVGAGI come from the germline V gene. The CDR3 sequence is 16 residues long. The J segment lost 7 bases and the V segment lost 0 bases, leaving 9 bases of the junction unmatched.

The chain carries TRBV6-1 and TRBJ2-7, with D perhaps given as TRBD1 or TRBD2 (6 bases each). Germline V gene lookup returns CDR1 MNHNS and CDR2 SASEGT. The CDR3 has 14 amino acids. Trimming pared 6 bases from V and 2 bases from J, leaving 14 bases between. This chain's CDR3 is CASSKLGGTYEQYF. Here the CDR3 DNA reads TGTGCCAGCAGCAAATTAGGGGGGACCTACGAGCAGTACTTC.

The chain joins TRBV18 to TRBJ2-7; 8 positions match TRBD2. This CDR3 has 14 amino acids. V gave up 4 bases and J gave up 1 base; unmatched junction bases: 3. The germline V gene encodes CDR1 KGHSH and CDR2 LQKENI. The CDR3 DNA follows: TGTGCCAGCTCACGCTCTAGCGGGTCCTACGAGCAGTACGTC. Residues: CASSRSSGSYEQYV.

The sample holds a few counts of this clonotype. This rearrangement joins TRBV19 to TRBJ1-1; TRBD1 matches at 10 bases. Germline-derived CDR1 and CDR2 are LNHDA and SQIVND (reference sequence). The CDR3 length is 13 residues. The J segment lost 8 bases and the V segment lost 5 bases, leaving 5 bases of the junction unmatched. Here the CDR3 reads CASSFPGQGEAFF. DNA of the CDR3: TGTGCCAGTAGTTTCCCGGGACAGGGGGAAGCTTTCTTT.